The sequence of this TCR beta chain was determined in a study of blood T cell repertoires in COVID-19. V was trimmed by 4 bases and J by 4 bases, leaving 8 bases between them. Germline CDR1 is GTSNPN and CDR2 is SVGIG (reference sequence). CDR3 size: 11 residues. Cohort assignment relied on participant-reported clinical history. Here immunoSEQ multiplex PCR was the method, and the copy in TCRdb shows in-frame clones only, minus some. The sample has fewer than 300,000 clones, 85% seen once. In its sample, this clone was seen once. What was sequenced was PBMCs or T cells enriched from blood (not recorded which). The sequence was obtained from a woman aged 45 to 65 who had recovered from COVID-19. The V and J genes are TRBV30 and TRBJ2-7; D is ambiguous. The CDR3 nucleotides are TGTGCCTGGACCAATCAGTACGAGCAGTACTTC. Translating gives CAWTNQYEQYF.